This entry lists 30 T cell receptor beta chains sequenced from one sample in a study of control samples from healthy donors and cancer patients. Using immunoSEQ multiplex PCR, the repertoire was profiled, and TCRdb retains in-frame clones only, with some absent. The sample holds roughly 94,000 clones, around 84% seen once. Sample: PBMCs. These receptor sequences come from a man in his 70s with lung cancer.

V gene TRBV7-2 combines with J gene TRBJ1-2; 9 positions match TRBD1. V shed 5 bases and J 8 bases; nucleotides not matched to a gene: 3. The CDR3 contains 12 residues. CDR1 SGHTA and CDR2 FQGNSA come from the germline V gene. The CDR3 DNA is TGTGCCAGCAGCCGGGACAGGGCAGGCTACACCTTC. Translation: CASSRDRAGYTF. The variable domain in full, completed from reference TRBV7-2 and TRBJ1-2, reads GAGVSQSPSNKVTEKGKDVELRCDPISGHTALYWYRQSLGQGLEFLIYFQGNSAPDKSGLPSDRFSAERTGGSVSTLTIQRTQQEDSAVYLCASSRDRAGYTFGSGTRLTVV.

The V call is TRBV29-1, the J call TRBJ2-2; D unclear. This CDR3 is 11 amino acids long. Per germline, CDR1 SQVTM and CDR2 ANQGSEA. V shed 1 base and J shed 6 bases, with 3 bases lying between them. CDR3 bases: TGCAGCGTTGAAGCGCCCGGGGAGCTGTTTTTT. It translates to CSVEAPGELFF.

The chain couples TRBV7-8 to TRBJ2-5; D perhaps matches TRBD1 (5 bases). Germline values: CDR1 SGHVS, CDR2 FQNEAQ. Trimming took 1 base from V and 5 from J, leaving 14 bases between them. The CDR3 runs to 15 residues. As DNA, the CDR3 is TGTGCCAGCAGCTTAGGGGCAGGGCGAAGGGAGACCCAGTACTTC. This encodes CASSLGAGRRETQYF.

The V call is TRBV7-2, the J call TRBJ2-5, with 8 nucleotides matching TRBD2. Trimming removed 3 bases from V and 5 bases from J; junction bases left unmatched: 11. Germline V gene data show CDR1 as SGHTA and CDR2 as FQGNSA. There are 16 residues in the CDR3. The CDR3 bases are TGTGCCAGCAGCTTCAACGGGGGGGCGATAGCGGAGACCCAGTACTTC. Protein product: CASSFNGGAIAETQYF.

The gene calls are TRBV18 and TRBJ1-4; D is uncertain. V was clipped by 3 bases and J by 7 bases, with 12 bases between them. The germline V gene encodes CDR1 KGHSH and CDR2 LQKENI. The CDR3 extends over 14 amino acids. The CDR3: CASSPTMLGEKLFF. CDR3 nucleotide sequence: TGTGCCAGCTCACCCACGATGTTAGGTGAAAAACTGTTTTTT. Using reference TRBV18 and TRBJ1-4 for the parts outside the CDR3, the full variable domain is NAGVMQNPRHLVRRRGQEARLRCSPMKGHSHVYWYRQLPEEGLKFMVYLQKENIIDESGMPKERFSAEFPKEGPSILRIQQVVRGDSAAYFCASSPTMLGEKLFFGSGTQLSVL.

CDR3 protein: CASSDQRQGTGTEAFF. The CDR3 nucleotides are TGTGCCAGCAGTGACCAGAGACAGGGCACCGGCACTGAAGCTTTCTTT. The rearrangement links TRBV6-1 to TRBJ1-1; 7 positions match TRBD1. CDR3 length: 16 amino acids. Germline CDR1 is MNHNS and CDR2 is SASEGT. V was pared by 3 bases and J by 4 bases, with 11 bases of the junction left unmatched.

The chain joins TRBV6-6 to TRBJ1-4, with a tentative D call TRBD1 (6 bases). V dropped 7 bases and J dropped 4 bases, with 13 bases sitting between them. Germline-derived CDR1 and CDR2 are MNHNY and SVGAGI (reference sequence). The CDR3 has 14 residues. The CDR3 loop is CASKPQGFNEKLFF. CDR3 sequence (DNA): TGTGCCAGCAAGCCTCAGGGGTTTAATGAAAAACTGTTTTTT.

V is TRBV24-1 and J is TRBJ2-3; TRBD2 aligns across 10 bases. V gave up 3 bases and J gave up 3 bases; unmatched junction bases: 5. There are 16 residues in the CDR3. Per germline, CDR1 KGHDR and CDR2 SFDVKD. The CDR3 loop is CATSDASGGFTDTQYF. The CDR3 region has the DNA TGTGCCACCAGTGATGCTAGCGGGGGTTTTACAGATACGCAGTATTTT.

The chain has TRBV9 and TRBJ2-6, with D uncertain. CDR3 length: 16 amino acids. Looked up from germline, CDR1 is SGDLS and CDR2 is YYNGEE. V was cut by 3 bases and J by 0 bases, with 10 bases left in between. The CDR3 loop reads CASSGPSNSGANVLTF. CDR3 in DNA: TGTGCCAGCAGCGGGCCGTCAAACTCTGGGGCCAACGTCCTGACTTTC.

This clone came up once. The chain couples TRBV7-9 to TRBJ2-1; 9 bases are a match to TRBD2. The V gene end was trimmed by 3 bases and the J gene end by 3 bases; junction bases not matched to a gene: 6. The CDR3 consists of 16 residues. Germline V gene data show CDR1 as SEHNR and CDR2 as FQNEAQ (reference sequence). The CDR3 DNA reads as TGTGCCAGCAGCTTGTCTAGCGGGGAGATCTACAATGAGCAGTTCTTC. This sequence encodes CASSLSSGEIYNEQFF.

This rearrangement joins TRBV23-1 to TRBJ2-5, with 8 bases fitting TRBD1. TRBV23-1 is given ORF status, its function remaining uncertain. This CDR3 contains 19 residues. Unmatched junction bases numbered 13, after V lost 1 base and J lost 0 bases. CDR3 in DNA: TGCGCCAGCAGTCAATTTCCGCCCAGGGGGCCCATTAACCAAGAGACCCAGTACTTC. This translates into CASSQFPPRGPINQETQYF.

V and J are TRBV6-5 and TRBJ1-5; the D is unclear. Germline V CDR1 and CDR2: MNHEY, SVGAGI. V was clipped by 8 bases and J by 2 bases, with 7 bases between them. The CDR3 sequence is 12 residues long. This CDR3 is CASGEGNQPQHF. The CDR3 DNA is TGTGCCAGCGGCGAGGGCAATCAGCCCCAGCATTTT.

CDR3 DNA: TGTGCCAGCAGCTTACAGGGGAGTAAAGCTTTCTTT. Its translation is CASSLQGSKAFF. The V call is TRBV11-2, the J call TRBJ1-1; D may be TRBD1 (6 bases). Germline V gives CDR1 SGHAT, CDR2 FQNNGV. The length of the CDR3 is 12 residues. Trimming stripped 2 bases from V and 9 bases from J, with 10 bases between.

This chain uses TRBV25-1 with TRBJ2-2; 8 bases match TRBD2. V trimming: 1 base; J trimming: 3 bases; junction bases outside the gene matches: 4. This CDR3 has 16 amino acids. The germline CDR1 and CDR2 sequences are MGHDK and SYGVNS. This CDR3 is CASSESGRGYTGELFF. DNA of the CDR3: TGTGCCAGCAGTGAATCCGGGAGGGGATACACCGGGGAGCTGTTTTTT.

The chain recombines TRBV2 with TRBJ2-3; D tentatively reads TRBD1 or TRBD2 (5 bases each). CDR1 and CDR2 from the germline V gene are SNHLY and FYNNEI. With 0 bases removed from V and 8 bases from J, the gap between germline ends came to 9 bases. The CDR3 extends over 13 amino acids. The CDR3 here is CASSEAARGTQYF. The DNA for the CDR3 is TGTGCCAGCAGTGAAGCGGCGAGGGGTACGCAGTATTTT.

The J gene is TRBJ2-1, the V gene TRBV9, with TRBD2 identical over 7 bases. The CDR3 sequence is 15 residues long. The V segment lost 2 bases and the J segment 9 bases; nucleotides outside the gene matches: 11. CDR1 and CDR2 (germline): SGDLS, YYNGEE. As DNA, the CDR3 is TGTGCCAGCAGCGTGAACCTAGCGGACGTTGGTGAGCAGTTCTTC. Its translation: CASSVNLADVGEQFF.

This chain uses TRBV9 with TRBJ2-3; possible D gene TRBD2, 6 bases. Germline CDR1 is SGDLS and CDR2 is YYNGEE. The CDR3 loop spans 15 amino acids. Trimming left V 0 bases short and J 8 bases short, with 16 bases between. CDR3 DNA sequence: TGTGCCAGCAGCGTAGAGGGACTGGATTTAGGTACGCAGTATTTT. This encodes CASSVEGLDLGTQYF.

The chain couples TRBV19 to TRBJ1-1; a weak D match, TRBD1 (6 bases). CDR1 and CDR2 from the germline V gene are LNHDA and SQIVND (reference sequence). This CDR3 has 14 amino acids. Trimming took off 5 bases at V and 1 base at J, with 11 bases between the two ends. The CDR3 is CASSVGGWNTEAFF. The CDR3 DNA is TGTGCCAGTAGTGTGGGGGGCTGGAACACTGAAGCTTTCTTT.

V and J are TRBV28 and TRBJ2-7, with D uncertain. The length of the CDR3 is 13 residues. V shed 6 bases and J shed 3 bases, with 12 bases lying between them. Germline values: CDR1 MDHEN, CDR2 SYDVKM. The CDR3 region is CASRSGSFYEQYF. In DNA, the CDR3 is TGTGCCAGCAGATCAGGATCCTTCTACGAGCAGTACTTC.

The chain is built from TRBV6-5 and TRBJ2-3; D uncertain. V shed 0 bases and J shed 5 bases, with 9 bases lying between them. CDR1 is MNHEY, CDR2 SVGAGI, per germline. CDR3 length equals 14 residues. CDR3 sequence: CASSYSIKGDTQYF. The DNA of the CDR3 is TGTGCCAGCAGTTACTCGATAAAGGGAGATACGCAGTATTTT.

This rearrangement joins TRBV5-1 to TRBJ1-2; 9 nucleotides align to TRBD1. CDR1 is SGHRS and CDR2 is YFSETQ in the germline V gene. This CDR3 comprises 14 residues. J lost 4 bases, V lost 5 bases, and 6 bases had no gene match. The DNA of the CDR3 is TGCGCCAGCAGGCGGGACAGGGTTCCCTATGGCTACACCTTC. Residues: CASRRDRVPYGYTF.

The V call is TRBV19, the J call TRBJ2-7; maybe TRBD1 (6 bases). The V end was cut by 3 bases, the J end by 3 bases, with 9 bases between. The length of the CDR3 is 13 residues. Germline CDR1 and CDR2: LNHDA and SQIVND (reference sequence). In nucleotides, the CDR3 is TGTGCCAGTAGTATGACAGGTATCTACGAGCAGTACTTC. Translated: CASSMTGIYEQYF.

This clone was recorded once. The rearrangement links TRBV7-3 to TRBJ2-2; TRBD2 aligns across 9 bases. The CDR3 sequence is 16 residues long. J gave up 3 bases and V 0 bases, and 2 bases lay outside the gene matches. In germline, CDR1 is SGHTA, CDR2 FQGTGA. CDR3 DNA sequence: TGTGCCAGCAGCTTAACGCTAGCGGGGCACACCGGGGAGCTGTTTTTT. It encodes CASSLTLAGHTGELFF.

The chain couples TRBV3-1 (or the pseudogene TRBV3-2) to TRBJ2-3; 7 positions match TRBD1. The CDR3 spans 15 residues. V lost 3 bases and J lost 4; bases outside the gene matches: 7. Looked up from germline, CDR1 is LGHDT and CDR2 is YNNKEL (reference sequence). The CDR3 DNA reads TGTGCCAGCAGCCAGAATCCGGACAGGTCAGATACGCAGTATTTT. It is translated as CASSQNPDRSDTQYF.

The chain links TRBV5-1 to TRBJ1-3, with D possibly being TRBD1 (6 bases). Germline loops: CDR1 SGHRS, CDR2 YFSETQ. CDR3 length: 14 amino acids. Trimming removed 4 bases from V and 2 bases from J, with 10 bases in between. CDR3 DNA sequence: TGCGCCAGCAGCGCAGGGGTGGCTGGAAACACCATATATTTT. It specifies CASSAGVAGNTIYF.

This clone came up a few times. The chain carries TRBV9 and TRBJ1-5; possibly TRBD1 for D (5 bases). Germline assignment: CDR1 SGDLS and CDR2 YYNGEE. This CDR3 spans 16 amino acids. V was cut by 4 bases and J by 4 bases, with 18 bases left in between. The CDR3 sequence: CASSPRSGPPNQPQHF. As DNA, the CDR3 is TGTGCCAGCAGCCCTAGGTCAGGGCCCCCTAATCAGCCCCAGCATTTT.

V gene TRBV7-9 combines with J gene TRBJ1-4, with 10 nucleotides matching TRBD1. CDR1 is SEHNR and CDR2 is FQNEAQ in the germline V gene (reference sequence). This CDR3 is built from 17 residues. J lost 7 bases, V lost 4 bases, and 12 bases had no gene match. CDR3 sequence reads: CASSSWTGGRLGEKLFF. The CDR3 region has the DNA TGTGCCAGCAGCTCTTGGACAGGGGGAAGGTTGGGTGAAAAACTGTTTTTT.

V gene TRBV9 combines with J gene TRBJ2-1; 7 bases are shared with TRBD2. The V gene's germline CDR1 is SGDLS and CDR2 YYNGEE. This CDR3 spans 15 amino acids. The V segment lost 1 base and the J segment 3 bases; nucleotides outside the gene matches: 4. The CDR3 DNA is TGTGCCAGCAGCGTAAGGGCGGGGGTCTACAATGAGCAGTTCTTC. It specifies CASSVRAGVYNEQFF.

V usage is TRBV9 and J usage is TRBJ1-3; 8 nucleotides align to TRBD1. The germline V gene encodes CDR1 SGDLS and CDR2 YYNGEE. The CDR3 has 18 amino acids. V shed 0 bases, J shed 3 bases, and the junction held 11 bases outside the gene matches. In DNA form, the CDR3 reads TGTGCCAGCAGCGTAGCTGCTCCTGGACAGGGCCATGGAAACACCATATATTTT. Its protein product is CASSVAAPGQGHGNTIYF.

The rearrangement uses TRBV10-3 and TRBJ1-2, with no clear D. Trimming left V 2 bases short and J 4 bases short, with 20 bases between. The CDR3 contains 17 residues. Germline values: CDR1 ENHRY, CDR2 SYGVKD. CDR3 nucleotide sequence: TGTGCCATCAGTGAGACGGCAGGTCCCCTTCGGGGCTATGGCTACACCTTC. Encoded protein: CAISETAGPLRGYGYTF.